A single sample gave rise to the 27 T cell receptor beta chains below, sequenced in a study of Ad26.COV2.S vaccination and SARS-CoV-2 variants. The data were produced by immunoSEQ multiplex PCR, yet TCRdb's version contains in-frame clones alone and is incomplete. The profile covers some 330,000 clones, with 90% appearing a single time and 5.5% taken by the ten largest. Treatment noted: around 19 received Ad26.COV2.S at low or high dose, single or two shots; about 5 received placebo; per-sample allocation not given. Material that was analyzed had been drawn on day 63 after the first vaccine or placebo injection. The starting material was peripheral blood, obtained in a trial of Ad26.COV2.S vaccine versus placebo. The receptor set was obtained from a person between 18 and 60 years old who received the Ad26.COV2.S COVID-19 vaccine or a placebo.

As concerns this clone: Other DNA sequences in this sample translate to the same CDR3. CDR3 sequence (DNA): TGCGCCAGCAGCTTGGCACAGGGATACAATGAGCAGTTCTTC. Its protein is CASSLAQGYNEQFF. V and J are TRBV5-1 and TRBJ2-1; D perhaps matches TRBD1 (6 bases). The germline V gene has CDR1 SGHRS and CDR2 YFSETQ. The germline V and J ends were trimmed by 0 bases and 4 bases, with 8 bases remaining between them. The CDR3 has 14 amino acids.

V is TRBV18 and J is TRBJ1-1; no clear D gene. V lost 1 base and J 3 bases, leaving 6 bases between the germline ends. Germline V gene data show CDR1 as KGHSH and CDR2 as LQKENI. The CDR3 has 13 residues. Written as DNA, the CDR3 is TGTGCCAGCTCACCACATCGGGACACTGAAGCTTTCTTT. Protein sequence: CASSPHRDTEAFF.

The V and J genes are TRBV29-1 and TRBJ2-4; maybe TRBD1 (6 bases). The CDR3 sequence is 12 residues long. Germline CDR1 and CDR2: SQVTM and ANQGSEA. Trimming took 4 bases from V and 8 from J, leaving 12 bases between them. This CDR3 reads CSVGQQGHIQYF. DNA for the CDR3: TGCAGCGTTGGACAACAGGGTCACATTCAGTACTTC.

The chain links TRBV5-4 to TRBJ1-1; D is perhaps TRBD1 (5 bases). The CDR3 has 15 residues. Deletions cut 4 bases from V and 1 base from J, with 14 bases between. Germline CDR1 SGHNT, CDR2 YYREEE (reference sequence). CDR3 sequence: CASSTLEGKNTEAFF. The CDR3, as DNA: TGTGCCAGCAGCACCCTAGAGGGGAAGAACACTGAAGCTTTCTTT.

V gene TRBV4-1 combines with J gene TRBJ2-1; TRBD2 aligns across 8 bases. CDR1 and CDR2 (germline): MGHRA, YSYEKL. The junction had 11 bases not matched to a gene; V was cut back by 4 bases and J by 9 bases. This CDR3 is 15 amino acids long. The CDR3 nucleotides read TGCGCCAGCAGCCCCATGGGACTAGACATGGGTGAGCAGTTCTTC. Translation: CASSPMGLDMGEQFF.

The rearrangement uses TRBV5-3 and TRBJ2-5; TRBD2 matches at 9 bases. TRBV5-3 is marked as an open reading frame, function uncertain. This CDR3 has 17 amino acids. Unmatched junction bases numbered 8, after V lost 0 bases and J lost 2 bases. The CDR3 reads CARSLAGGGAAQETQYF. In DNA form, the CDR3 reads TGTGCCAGAAGCTTGGCGGGCGGGGGGGCCGCGCAAGAGACCCAGTACTTC.

This chain links TRBV19 with TRBJ2-1; 11 bases line up with TRBD1. CDR3 length: 18 residues. CDR1 and CDR2 (germline): LNHDA, SQIVND (reference sequence). V lost 0 bases and J lost 5; bases outside the gene matches: 9. CDR3 region: CASSIEGGDRGSNNEQFF. CDR3 nucleotides: TGTGCCAGTAGTATAGAGGGTGGGGACAGGGGGAGTAACAATGAGCAGTTCTTC.

The rearrangement links TRBV6-5 to TRBJ2-1; TRBD2 matches at 14 bases. The germline CDR1 and CDR2 sequences are MNHEY and SVGAGI. V lost 4 bases, J lost 10 bases, and 3 bases stayed unmatched. The CDR3 covers 14 residues. The DNA of the CDR3 is TGTGCCAGCAGTTGGGGACTAGCGGGAGTAGAGCAGTTCTTC. Its protein is CASSWGLAGVEQFF.

The rearrangement uses TRBV5-3 and TRBJ2-3; possible D gene TRBD2, 6 bases. TRBV5-3 is identified as an open reading frame with a role that is uncertain. V was clipped by 5 bases and J by 2 bases, with 27 bases between them. The CDR3 has 19 amino acids. This CDR3 is CARSSRGPGEAHHTDTQYF. The DNA of the CDR3 is TGTGCCAGAAGTTCCCGGGGTCCGGGAGAAGCACACCACACAGATACGCAGTATTTT.

This clone was found a few times. The V and J genes are TRBV6-6 and TRBJ1-1; D possibly corresponds to TRBD1 (6 bases). The germline CDR1 and CDR2 sequences are MNHNY and SVGAGI (reference sequence). This CDR3 has 14 residues. V was trimmed by 2 bases and J by 4 bases, leaving 11 bases between them. The CDR3 here is CASSYQGSGTEAFF. The CDR3 DNA reads TGTGCCAGCAGTTACCAGGGGTCGGGCACTGAAGCTTTCTTT.

This chain connects TRBV7-2 to TRBJ2-2; TRBD1 matches at 9 bases. The CDR3 is 17 residues long. Germline values: CDR1 SGHTA, CDR2 FQGNSA. The J segment lost 0 bases and the V segment lost 2 bases, leaving 4 bases of the junction unmatched. CDR3 amino acids: CASSLWTGVTNTGELFF. The DNA of the CDR3 is TGTGCCAGCAGCTTATGGACAGGGGTTACGAACACCGGGGAGCTGTTTTTT.

V usage is TRBV5-1 and J usage is TRBJ2-7; no clear D gene. This CDR3 has 14 amino acids. Trimming pared 1 base from V and 5 bases from J, leaving 13 bases between. Germline CDR1 and CDR2: SGHRS and YFSETQ. This CDR3 reads CASSLIGIGDEQYV. The DNA of the CDR3 is TGCGCCAGCAGCTTGATAGGGATCGGCGACGAGCAGTACGTC.

A remark on this clone: This CDR3 is also generated by other DNA sequences in the sample. V usage is TRBV7-9 and J usage is TRBJ1-1; no reliable D call. V lost 4 bases and J 3 bases, leaving 6 bases between the germline ends. Germline assignment: CDR1 SEHNR and CDR2 FQNEAQ (reference sequence). The CDR3 has 12 residues. CDR3 protein: CASSSRDTEAFF. The CDR3 DNA reads as TGTGCCAGCAGCTCCCGGGACACTGAAGCTTTCTTT.

The rearrangement uses TRBV27 and TRBJ1-1; D is unresolved. The germline V gene encodes CDR1 MNHEY and CDR2 SMNVEV (reference sequence). The CDR3 runs to 15 residues. V was cut by 5 bases and J by 0 bases, with 13 bases left in between. The CDR3 region has the DNA TGTGCCAGCAGTCCCAGAAAACTGATGAACACTGAAGCTTTCTTT. This gives the protein CASSPRKLMNTEAFF.

The chain is built from TRBV20-1 and TRBJ1-6, with 7 bases matching TRBD1. V shed 3 bases and J 7 bases; nucleotides not matched to a gene: 21. The germline V gene encodes CDR1 DFQATT and CDR2 SNEGSKA (reference sequence). This CDR3 spans 19 amino acids. This CDR3 reads CSASAAASESRQGNSPLHF. The CDR3 bases are TGCAGTGCTAGTGCAGCCGCCTCGGAATCGAGACAGGGAAATTCACCCCTCCACTTT.

This clone has just one count. This rearrangement joins TRBV6-2 or TRBV6-3 to TRBJ1-5, with D possibly being TRBD1 (5 bases). V was shortened by 2 bases and J by 0 bases, with 11 bases between the two germline ends. The CDR3 runs 16 residues. Germline lookup yields CDR1 MNHEY and CDR2 SVGEGT. CDR3 in DNA: TGTGCCAGCAGTTACGGGGGTCACTATAGCAATCAGCCCCAGCATTTT. It yields the protein CASSYGGHYSNQPQHF.

The chain has TRBV4-3 and TRBJ2-4; D is perhaps TRBD2 (5 bases). This CDR3 has 17 residues. The germline gives CDR1 LGHNA, CDR2 YSLEER. The V gene lost 0 bases and the J gene lost 7 bases, with 19 bases spanning the gap. In nucleotides, the CDR3 is TGCGCCAGCAGCCAAGATCTTGAGCCTAGCCTGGGGAACATTCAGTACTTC. The encoded protein is CASSQDLEPSLGNIQYF.

The J gene is TRBJ2-5, the V gene TRBV7-8; TRBD2 aligns across 8 bases. The V and J ends lost 5 bases and 4 bases, in that order; junction bases with no gene match: 9. The CDR3 has 15 amino acids. CDR1 is SGHVS, CDR2 FQNEAQ, per germline. The CDR3 nucleotides read TGTGCCAGCAGCCCCCGCCCCGCGGGGGGAGAGACCCAGTACTTC. It codes for CASSPRPAGGETQYF.

This clone was picked up a small number of times. The V call is TRBV6-6, the J call TRBJ2-7; no firm D call. This CDR3 is 14 amino acids long. The V gene lost 2 bases and the J gene lost 1 base, with 9 bases spanning the gap. Per germline, CDR1 MNHNY and CDR2 SVGAGI (reference sequence). The CDR3 DNA follows: TGTGCCAGCAGTTACAACAGCAGGTCCTACGAGCAGTACGTC. This translates into CASSYNSRSYEQYV.

The chain joins TRBV2 to TRBJ1-1; a possible D gene is TRBD1 (5 bases). Per germline, CDR1 SNHLY and CDR2 FYNNEI. This CDR3 is 13 amino acids long. Trimming pared 7 bases from V and 4 bases from J, leaving 13 bases between. CDR3 sequence: CASMTRGGTEAFF. CDR3 DNA sequence: TGTGCCAGCATGACCCGGGGGGGCACTGAAGCTTTCTTT.

The rearrangement links TRBV6-5 to TRBJ1-6; no clear D gene. The CDR3 covers 16 residues. Germline V gene data show CDR1 as MNHEY and CDR2 as SVGAGI. The germline V and J ends were trimmed by 4 bases and 7 bases, with 17 bases remaining between them. The CDR3 DNA sequence: TGTGCCAGCAGTTTTCTTCACCGGGAAGCGAATTCACCCCTCCACTTT. Protein: CASSFLHREANSPLHF.

This chain uses TRBV19 with TRBJ1-6; D perhaps matches TRBD1 (5 bases). The CDR3 is 15 residues long. V was trimmed by 10 bases and J by 5 bases, leaving 18 bases between them. The germline gives CDR1 LNHDA, CDR2 SQIVND (reference sequence). The CDR3 DNA reads TGTGCCACCTCTTACTTCGGGGGTGATAATTCACCCCTCCACTTT. Translating gives CATSYFGGDNSPLHF.

J is TRBJ2-1 and V is TRBV3-1 (or the pseudogene TRBV3-2); D is perhaps TRBD2 (5 bases). The CDR3 spans 15 residues. V gave up 1 base and J gave up 4 bases, with 11 bases separating them. The germline V gene encodes CDR1 LGHDT and CDR2 YNNKEL (reference sequence). This CDR3 reads CASSQGQRSYNEQFF. In nucleotides, the CDR3 is TGTGCCAGCAGCCAAGGCCAGCGGTCTTACAATGAGCAGTTCTTC.

V and J are TRBV28 and TRBJ1-5; no firm D call. The germline V gene has CDR1 MDHEN and CDR2 SYDVKM. Trimming left V 3 bases short and J 6 bases short, with 9 bases between. The CDR3 loop spans 13 amino acids. The CDR3 region is CASSLIRGQPQHF. In DNA form, the CDR3 reads TGTGCCAGCAGTTTGATTCGCGGTCAGCCCCAGCATTTT.

This chain uses TRBV6-2 or TRBV6-3 with TRBJ1-1, with unresolved D. Trimming cost V 2 bases and J 8 bases, with 9 bases left between them. The length of the CDR3 is 12 residues. Germline V gene lookup returns CDR1 MNHEY and CDR2 SVGEGT. For the CDR3, the DNA is TGTGCCAGCAGTTACGGGGTCAGAGAAGCTTTCTTT. Amino acids: CASSYGVREAFF.

The chain couples TRBV19 to TRBJ1-2; D ambiguous. Deletions cut 8 bases from V and 3 bases from J, with 13 bases between. The CDR3 is 13 residues long. CDR1 and CDR2 from the germline V gene are LNHDA and SQIVND (reference sequence). CDR3 protein: CASRTDYYYGYTF. As DNA, the CDR3 is TGTGCCAGTCGGACCGACTATTACTATGGCTACACCTTC.

This chain links TRBV3-1 (or the pseudogene TRBV3-2) with TRBJ2-4; a weak D match, TRBD2 (6 bases). CDR3 length: 17 residues. The germline CDR1 and CDR2 sequences are LGHDT and YNNKEL (reference sequence). The V end lost 1 base, the J end lost 0 bases, and 13 bases lay between the germline ends. The CDR3 bases are TGTGCCAGCAGCCAAGTTCTTAGCGGACTAGCCAAAAACATTCAGTACTTC. Translated: CASSQVLSGLAKNIQYF.